These 16 T cell receptor beta chains originate from one sample sequenced in a study of blood T cell repertoires in COVID-19. Assay used: immunoSEQ multiplex PCR; TCRdb lists only in-frame clones, some missing. The sample holds 170,000 or so clones, over 60% seen once. Sequenced material: peripheral blood. The receptors here all came from a woman in her 70s with acute or convalescent COVID-19.

The rearrangement joins TRBV5-1 to TRBJ2-2, with 8 positions matching TRBD1. The trim removed 3 bases at V and 3 bases at J, leaving 4 bases unmatched. The CDR3 extends over 15 amino acids. From germline, CDR1 is SGHRS and CDR2 YFSETQ. CDR3 nucleotides: TGCGCCAGCAGCTACGGACAGGGCTACACCGGGGAGCTGTTTTTT. Translating it yields CASSYGQGYTGELFF.

This clone came up a few times. The CDR3 region is CASSPYPRGGTEAFF. In nucleotides, the CDR3 is TGTGCCAGCTCACCATACCCCCGGGGAGGCACTGAAGCTTTCTTT. The genes are TRBV18 and TRBJ1-1; D unclear. The V gene lost 2 bases and the J gene lost 4 bases, with 14 bases spanning the gap. Germline V gives CDR1 KGHSH, CDR2 LQKENI. The CDR3 extends over 15 amino acids.

The table lists this clone with a few counts. The rearrangement joins TRBV7-9 to TRBJ2-1; D might be TRBD2 (5 bases). Trimming left V 5 bases short and J 2 bases short, with 13 bases between. Germline V gene data show CDR1 as SEHNR and CDR2 as FQNEAQ (reference sequence). The CDR3 contains 15 residues. This CDR3 is CASSGRRAAYNEQFF. As DNA, the CDR3 is TGTGCCAGCAGCGGGCGGCGGGCCGCCTACAATGAGCAGTTCTTC.

This clone has just one count. This chain links TRBV2 with TRBJ2-7, with D maybe TRBD2 (5 bases). V was clipped by 1 base and J by 0 bases, with 13 bases between them. Germline V lookup: CDR1 SNHLY, CDR2 FYNNEI. The CDR3 is made up of 16 amino acids. The CDR3 sequence is CASSEGAGTLSYEQYF. In nucleotides, the CDR3 is TGTGCCAGCAGTGAAGGGGCGGGTACTCTCTCCTACGAGCAGTACTTC.

The V and J genes are TRBV12-5 and TRBJ2-7, with unresolved D. Germline assignment: CDR1 LGHNT and CDR2 FRNRAP. CDR3 length: 11 residues. V lost 2 bases and J lost 6, with 5 bases in between. The CDR3 DNA reads as TGTGCTAGTGGTTTGAGGAGCGAGCAGTACTTC. Its protein product is CASGLRSEQYF.

This chain joins TRBV7-2 and TRBJ2-7; 10 positions agree with TRBD2. Germline CDR1 and CDR2: SGHTA and FQGNSA. V gave up 5 bases and J gave up 2 bases; unmatched junction bases: 6. The CDR3 is 15 amino acids. CDR3 in DNA: TGTGCCAGCAGCCCAAGCGGGAGGGCCCCCTACGAGCAGTACTTC. Translated, it gives CASSPSGRAPYEQYF.

This rearrangement joins TRBV7-2 to TRBJ1-2; D gene uncertain. Germline-derived CDR1 and CDR2 are SGHTA and FQGNSA. CDR3 size: 13 residues. V lost 3 bases and J 5 bases, leaving 10 bases between the germline ends. CDR3 sequence: CASSFGSAYGYTF. In DNA form, the CDR3 reads TGTGCCAGCAGCTTCGGCAGCGCGTATGGCTACACCTTC.

This clone was counted between two and nine times. J is TRBJ1-6 and V is TRBV28; D is perhaps TRBD1 (6 bases). The CDR3 is 14 amino acids. Between the trimmed V and J ends, which lost 8 bases and 7 bases, there was a span of 15 bases. The germline gives CDR1 MDHEN, CDR2 SYDVKM. The CDR3 DNA follows: TGTGCCAGCCGGGGGGGCGAGAGGAATTCACCCCTCCACTTT. Its protein product is CASRGGERNSPLHF.

V usage is TRBV6-6 and J usage is TRBJ2-7; 8 bases line up with TRBD1. After removal of 0 bases from V and 4 bases from J, the junction contained 5 bases not matched to a gene. The CDR3 is 15 amino acids. CDR1 and CDR2 (germline): MNHNY, SVGAGI (reference sequence). The CDR3 here is CASSYSTGGPYEQYF. The CDR3 region has the DNA TGTGCCAGCAGTTACTCAACAGGGGGGCCATACGAGCAGTACTTC.

The chain links TRBV19 to TRBJ2-2; possible D gene TRBD1, 5 bases. This CDR3 has 16 residues. Germline V lookup: CDR1 LNHDA, CDR2 SQIVND (reference sequence). Trimming took off 4 bases at V and 5 bases at J, with 17 bases between the two ends. CDR3 amino acids: CASSKSAGLGTGELFF. CDR3 nucleotide sequence: TGTGCCAGTAGTAAATCGGCAGGGCTTGGGACCGGGGAGCTGTTTTTT.

The V gene is TRBV3-1 (or the pseudogene TRBV3-2), the J gene TRBJ1-3, with D maybe TRBD1 (6 bases). The V end lost 0 bases, the J end lost 4 bases, and 10 bases lay between the germline ends. Per the germline V gene, CDR1 is LGHDT and CDR2 is YNNKEL (reference sequence). The CDR3 spans 15 residues. The CDR3 loop reads CASSQERQGGNTIYF. CDR3 nucleotide sequence: TGTGCCAGCAGCCAAGAAAGGCAGGGGGGAAACACCATATATTTT.

The chain joins TRBV5-1 to TRBJ2-1; D uncertain. This CDR3 has 14 amino acids. CDR1 and CDR2 (germline): SGHRS, YFSETQ. V lost 0 bases and J 7 bases, leaving 11 bases between the germline ends. CDR3 nucleotides: TGCGCCAGCAGCTTGGGACAAACCCAAAATGAGCAGTTCTTC. This translates into CASSLGQTQNEQFF.

This clone was seen just once. V usage is TRBV5-5 and J usage is TRBJ2-7; 7 bases match TRBD1. CDR3 length equals 14 residues. The V gene end was trimmed by 5 bases and the J gene end by 3 bases; junction bases not matched to a gene: 8. From germline, CDR1 is SGHKS and CDR2 YYEKEE (reference sequence). Written as DNA, the CDR3 is TGTGCCAGCAGACTTGGACAGGAGCTCTACGAGCAGTACTTC. Its protein product is CASRLGQELYEQYF.

The chain has TRBV19 and TRBJ2-2; the match to TRBD1 covers 10 bases. The ends lost 4 bases at V and 2 bases at J; junction bases unmatched: 7. Germline V gives CDR1 LNHDA, CDR2 SQIVND (reference sequence). The CDR3 runs 17 residues. The CDR3 loop reads CASSSGGQGLNTGELFF. CDR3 coding DNA: TGTGCCAGTAGTAGTGGGGGACAGGGGTTAAACACCGGGGAGCTGTTTTTT.

The chain combines TRBV30 with TRBJ2-3; D call uncertain. The CDR3 spans 13 residues. The V gene lost 0 bases and the J gene lost 3 bases, with 7 bases spanning the gap. Germline V CDR1 and CDR2: GTSNPN, SVGIG (reference sequence). CDR3 region: CAWSVTRTDTQYF. The CDR3 region has the DNA TGTGCCTGGAGTGTAACGAGAACAGATACGCAGTATTTT.

There are a few counts of this clone. Here the CDR3 omits its conserved ending phenylalanine or tryptophan, so a read error is the likely source. The DNA is left out, because the CDR3 cannot be placed on it with certainty; the CDR3 is given as TCRdb lists it. V is TRBV10-1 and J is TRBJ1-4. The CDR3 is 9 amino acids in total, end residues counted. Germline V gene data show CDR1 as WNHNN and CDR2 as SYGVQD (reference sequence). The CDR3 loop reads CASSDYEGI.